The entry below describes one T cell receptor (beta chain). As processed by the authors: Scientists estimated how many nucleated cells there were by amplifying reference gene primers. Assay: immunoSEQ multiplex PCR; the TCRdb copy retains only in-frame clones and omits some. V and J calls and clone size are copied from that table; D and trimming were computed from the DNA. The sample gives approximately 210,000 clones, roughly four fifths of which show up once; 10% to 15% is in the top ten. This sample is drawn from a study of blood T cell repertoires in COVID-19. Overall study context: Samples came from the United States, Italy and Spain, spanning acute and convalescent COVID-19.

Germline loops: CDR1 LNHDA, CDR2 SQIVND (reference sequence). V dropped 5 bases and J dropped 2; count of bases not matched to a gene: 3. CDR3 length: 14 residues. The chain employs TRBV19 and TRBJ2-3, with TRBD2 matching 8 bases. The sequenced material came from peripheral blood. The TCR originated in a woman aged 40-49 years with acute or convalescent COVID-19. CDR3 region: CASSAGLATDTQYF. For the CDR3, the DNA is TGTGCCAGTAGTGCTGGACTAGCCACAGATACGCAGTATTTT. Full variable domain (missing parts from reference TRBV19 and TRBJ2-3): DGGITQSPKYLFRKEGQNVTLSCEQNLNHDAMYWYRQDPGQGLRLIYYSQIVNDFQKGDIAEGYSVSREKKESFPLTVTSAQKNPTAFYLCASSAGLATDTQYFGPGTRLTVL.